This T cell receptor beta chain was captured by sequencing in a study of control samples from healthy donors and cancer patients. V was trimmed by 5 bases and J by 6 bases, leaving 8 bases between them. The germline V gene has CDR1 SGHAT and CDR2 FQNNGV. The CDR3 is 12 amino acids. Repertoires were generated with immunoSEQ multiplex PCR, while TCRdb's copy carries only in-frame clones and drops some. The table lists roughly 92,000 clones, around 86% of them singletons. The sequence came from a woman in her forties or fifties in good health. Specimen: blood. The chain uses TRBV11-2 and TRBJ2-1; possible D gene TRBD1, 6 bases. CDR3: CASSGTSNEQFF. The CDR3 region has the DNA TGTGCCAGCAGCGGGACAAGCAATGAGCAGTTCTTC. Filled out from reference TRBV11-2 and TRBJ2-1, the complete variable domain reads EAGVAQSPRYKIIEKRQSVAFWCNPISGHATLYWYQQILGQGPKLLIQFQNNGVVDDSQLPKDRFSAERLKGVDSTLKIQPAKLEDSAVYLCASSGTSNEQFFGPGTRLTVL.